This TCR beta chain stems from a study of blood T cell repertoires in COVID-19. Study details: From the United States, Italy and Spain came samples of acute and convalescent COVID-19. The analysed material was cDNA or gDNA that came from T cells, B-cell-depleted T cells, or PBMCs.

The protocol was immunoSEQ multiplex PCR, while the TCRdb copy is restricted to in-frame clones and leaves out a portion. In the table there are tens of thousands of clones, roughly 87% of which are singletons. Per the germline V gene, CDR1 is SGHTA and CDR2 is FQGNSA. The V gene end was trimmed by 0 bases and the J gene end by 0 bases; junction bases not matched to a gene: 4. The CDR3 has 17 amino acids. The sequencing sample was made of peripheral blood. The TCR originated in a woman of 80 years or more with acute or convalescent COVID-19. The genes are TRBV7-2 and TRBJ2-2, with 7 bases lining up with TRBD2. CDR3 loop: CASSLAGTTSNTGELFF. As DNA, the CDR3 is TGTGCCAGCAGCTTAGCTGGGACTACTTCGAACACCGGGGAGCTGTTTTTT.